These 12 T cell receptor beta chains originate from one sample sequenced in a study of blood T cells in healthy people across ages. With a J-beta primer mix and a sample-barcoded 5' primer, a second PCR ran 7 to 11 cycles. TCRdb called the 5' RACE reads again in MiXCR, with one record for every CDR3 protein. Here the sample spans about 1.1 million distinct CDR3 sequences, 30% to 40% being singletons. Sequencing input: blood. Receptor source: a man younger than 35 in good health.

This clonotype occurred a few times. The V and J genes are TRBV7-9 and TRBJ2-1, with D possibly TRBD2 on 5 matching bases. This CDR3 is 12 amino acids long. Trimming removed 2 bases from V and 14 bases from J, with 13 bases in between. The V gene's germline CDR1 is SEHNR and CDR2 FQNEAQ (reference sequence). CDR3 nucleotide sequence: TGTGCCAGCAGCTTAAACCGTCAGGAGGAGTTCTTC. Translated, it gives CASSLNRQEEFF.

This clonotype was detected only a few times. The chain is built from TRBV5-1 and TRBJ2-1; possibly TRBD1 or TRBD2 for D (5 bases each). V lost 3 bases, J lost 8 bases, and 18 bases lay in between. This CDR3 is 15 amino acids long. Germline V CDR1 and CDR2: SGHRS, YFSETQ. Here the CDR3 reads CASSSSWGYRDEQFF. The DNA for the CDR3 is TGCGCCAGCAGCTCGAGTTGGGGGTATCGTGATGAGCAGTTCTTC.

A few counts support this clonotype. V gene TRBV5-5 combines with J gene TRBJ1-5; D gene ambiguous. V lost 0 bases and J 7 bases, leaving 14 bases between the germline ends. The germline V gene has CDR1 SGHKS and CDR2 YYEKEE (reference sequence). This CDR3 contains 15 residues. CDR3 nucleotides: TGTGCCAGCAGCTTGGATTGGGGATCGGAACAGCCCCAGCATTTT. Its protein product is CASSLDWGSEQPQHF.

The chain uses TRBV6-6 and TRBJ1-5; TRBD1 agrees at 7 bases. Germline CDR1 is MNHNY and CDR2 is SVGAGI (reference sequence). Losses at the gene ends were 6 bases for V and 5 bases for J; bases not matched to a gene: 10. CDR3 length: 15 residues. The CDR3 sequence is CASSPDRAGDQPQHF. CDR3 sequence (DNA): TGTGCCAGCAGCCCAGACAGGGCCGGAGATCAGCCCCAGCATTTT.

The chain joins TRBV9 to TRBJ2-4, with a tentative D call TRBD1 (6 bases). V gave up 3 bases and J gave up 13 bases, with 17 bases separating them. Germline CDR1 is SGDLS and CDR2 is YYNGEE. The CDR3 totals 13 residues. This CDR3 reads CASSAGRGYGQYF. The CDR3 nucleotides read TGTGCCAGCAGCGCGGGCAGGGGTTACGGGCAGTACTTC. The entire variable domain, with the rest obtained from reference TRBV9 and TRBJ2-4, is as follows: DSGVTQTPKHLITATGQRVTLRCSPRSGDLSVYWYQQSLDQGLQFLIQYYNGEERAKGNILERFSAQQFPDLHSELNLSSLELGDSALYFCASSAGRGYGQYFGAGTRLSVL.

Only a few counts were recorded for this clonotype. This chain joins TRBV7-9 and TRBJ1-2; D is ambiguous. Germline loops: CDR1 SEHNR, CDR2 FQNEAQ (reference sequence). CDR3 length: 16 residues. The ends were cut back, 5 bases at V and 1 base at J, with 17 bases in the middle. The CDR3 sequence: CASSAFLAQLNYGYTF. The CDR3 region has the DNA TGTGCCAGCAGCGCATTTTTGGCACAGCTTAACTATGGCTACACCTTC.

This clonotype was detected only a few times. The chain is built from TRBV4-1 and TRBJ1-1; no clear D. V lost 4 bases and J lost 1, with 16 bases in between. Per germline, CDR1 MGHRA and CDR2 YSYEKL. This CDR3 contains 16 residues. The CDR3 nucleotides are TGCGCCAGCAGCCTTACCTTTACTACAGAGAACACTGAAGCTTTCTTT. Protein product: CASSLTFTTENTEAFF.

This clonotype was detected many times. V gene TRBV4-1 combines with J gene TRBJ2-1; no clear D. Trimming removed 1 base from V and 7 bases from J, with 8 bases in between. The CDR3 is made up of 13 amino acids. Germline V gives CDR1 MGHRA, CDR2 YSYEKL. The CDR3 DNA reads TGCGCCAGCAGCCAAGGCACTCGAAATGAGCAGTTCTTC. Translation: CASSQGTRNEQFF.

The chain uses TRBV20-1 and TRBJ2-7; D gene ambiguous. Germline lookup yields CDR1 DFQATT and CDR2 SNEGSKA (reference sequence). This CDR3 has 14 residues. The V and J ends lost 1 base and 7 bases respectively, with 17 bases between them. Here the CDR3 reads CSARAGQIYNEQYF. CDR3 bases: TGCAGTGCTAGAGCGGGCCAGATATACAATGAGCAGTACTTC.

This sequence joins TRBV12-3 or TRBV12-4 and TRBJ2-6, with D possibly being TRBD1 (6 bases). The CDR3 extends over 15 amino acids. V lost 11 bases and J 4 bases, leaving 18 bases between the germline ends. CDR3 bases: TGTGCCTGCGGTTTAAGAGGGACAGGGGCCAACGTCCTGACTTTC. This codes for CACGLRGTGANVLTF.

This clonotype was detected a few times. V usage is TRBV6-5 and J usage is TRBJ1-2; TRBD1 agrees at 7 bases. This CDR3 contains 17 residues. Germline lookup yields CDR1 MNHEY and CDR2 SVGAGI. Unmatched junction bases numbered 13, after V lost 0 bases and J lost 6 bases. The CDR3 DNA follows: TGTGCCAGCAGTTACTCGGGACAGCCCCCCTACGGCAATGGCTACACCTTC. This translates into CASSYSGQPPYGNGYTF.

This clonotype was observed many times. The rearrangement uses TRBV18 and TRBJ2-1, with unresolved D. The V gene lost 1 base and the J gene lost 0 bases, with 4 bases spanning the gap. CDR1 KGHSH and CDR2 LQKENI come from the germline V gene. The CDR3 has 14 residues. The CDR3 coding sequence is TGTGCCAGCTCACCACGGAGCTCCTACAATGAGCAGTTCTTC. It encodes CASSPRSSYNEQFF.